One sample yielded the 32 T cell receptor beta chains listed below, sequenced in a study of type 1 and type 2 diabetes patients. Genomic DNA was the PCR template. Amplification of the beta chain CDR3 used 30 forward and 13 reverse multiplex primers. TCRdb fed the multiplex PCR reads into MiXCR, producing one record per CDR3 protein. The sample includes 250,000 to 300,000 distinct CDR3 sequences, roughly 48% of them seen just once. Specimen: peripheral blood mononuclear cells (PBMCs). These receptors all come from a man between 18 and 35 years old with type 2 diabetes.

The chain has TRBV28 and TRBJ2-2; possibly TRBD1 for D (5 bases). Germline assignment: CDR1 MDHEN and CDR2 SYDVKM. Trimming removed 9 bases from V and 5 bases from J, with 19 bases in between. The CDR3 consists of 15 residues. CDR3 sequence: CASSPSGRVTGELFF. The CDR3 DNA is TGTGCCAGTAGCCCGTCGGGCAGGGTGACCGGGGAGCTGTTTTTT.

This rearrangement joins TRBV25-1 to TRBJ2-7; D not certain. The CDR3 sequence is 13 residues long. The ends were cut back, 2 bases at V and 7 bases at J, with 12 bases in the middle. Germline CDR1 and CDR2: MGHDK and SYGVNS. The CDR3, as DNA: TGTGCCAGCAGTGAAGGAGAGCTGACGGAGCAGTACTTC. It translates to CASSEGELTEQYF.

V and J are TRBV15 and TRBJ2-3; no clear D gene. This CDR3 comprises 12 residues. Between the trimmed V and J ends, which lost 2 bases and 2 bases, there was a span of 2 bases. Germline values: CDR1 LNHNV, CDR2 YYDKDF (reference sequence). CDR3 nucleotides: TGTGCCACCAGCAGAAACACAGATACGCAGTATTTT. Protein sequence: CATSRNTDTQYF.

V is TRBV20-1 and J is TRBJ2-7; D is perhaps TRBD2 (5 bases). The CDR3 is 12 residues long. CDR1 is DFQATT, CDR2 SNEGSKA, per germline (reference sequence). V shed 3 bases and J shed 3 bases, with 9 bases lying between them. CDR3 coding DNA: TGCAGTGCTAGTACCGGAGGCTACGAGCAGTACTTC. Its translation: CSASTGGYEQYF.

The V and J genes are TRBV6-5 and TRBJ2-2; TRBD2 aligns across 7 bases. Germline V gene lookup returns CDR1 MNHEY and CDR2 SVGAGI. CDR3 length: 17 residues. V shed 4 bases and J 6 bases; nucleotides not matched to a gene: 14. The CDR3 nucleotides are TGTGCCAGCAGTTTTTTTGGGCGGGGGATTACCTCCGGGGAGCTGTTTTTT. Protein: CASSFFGRGITSGELFF.

The chain carries TRBV2 and TRBJ1-1; perhaps TRBD1 as D (5 bases). Trimming removed 0 bases at V and 10 bases at J, with 21 bases between. Germline CDR1 SNHLY, CDR2 FYNNEI. The CDR3 runs to 16 residues. The CDR3 here is CASSEALQGATGVAFF. The CDR3 DNA is TGTGCCAGCAGTGAAGCGCTTCAGGGCGCAACAGGAGTAGCTTTCTTT. Filled out from reference TRBV2 and TRBJ1-1, the complete variable domain reads EPEVTQTPSHQVTQMGQEVILRCVPISNHLYFYWYRQILGQKVEFLVSFYNNEISEKSEIFDDQFSVERPDGSNFTLKIRSTKLEDSAMYFCASSEALQGATGVAFFGQGTRLTVV.

This clonotype was seen a few times. V gene TRBV20-1 combines with J gene TRBJ2-7, with D possibly TRBD2 on 6 matching bases. The V gene's germline CDR1 is DFQATT and CDR2 SNEGSKA (reference sequence). The CDR3 covers 13 residues. Trimming left V 3 bases short and J 4 bases short, with 13 bases between. DNA for the CDR3: TGCAGTGCTAGTATTAGTGGGACTTACGAGCAGTACTTC. Translating gives CSASISGTYEQYF.

This clonotype came up a few times. The V call is TRBV12-3 or TRBV12-4, the J call TRBJ1-1; D gene ambiguous. The CDR3 is 14 amino acids. With 7 bases removed from V and 0 bases from J, the gap between germline ends came to 12 bases. The CDR3 is CASMGYRMNTEAFF. In nucleotides, the CDR3 is TGTGCCAGCATGGGTTACCGAATGAACACTGAAGCTTTCTTT.

The CDR3 sequence: CASSPKTTRNTEAFF. CDR3 DNA: TGTGCCAGCAGCCCTAAGACAACACGAAACACTGAAGCTTTCTTT. V and J are TRBV3-1 and TRBJ1-1, with no clear D. V gave up 4 bases and J gave up 2 bases, with 14 bases separating them. CDR3 length: 15 residues. CDR1 is LGHDT and CDR2 is YNNKEL in the germline V gene (reference sequence).

This clonotype was seen only a few times. V usage is TRBV10-2 and J usage is TRBJ2-7; TRBD2 is a possible D gene (5 bases). Germline CDR1 reads WSHSY; CDR2 reads SAAADI. This CDR3 comprises 15 residues. The V and J ends lost 6 bases and 0 bases respectively, with 15 bases between them. The DNA of the CDR3 is TGCGCCAGCAGAAGATTTCAGGACTTCTCCTACGAGCAGTACTTC. Translation gives CASRRFQDFSYEQYF.

This clonotype was recorded only once. The chain has TRBV29-1 and TRBJ2-7; TRBD1 agrees at 9 bases. J was trimmed by 4 bases and V by 7 bases; bases with no gene match: 5. This CDR3 region has 12 residues. Germline V gene sequence: CDR1 SQVTM, CDR2 ANQGSEA. CDR3 protein: CSASGQGYEQYF. The CDR3 coding sequence is TGCAGCGCTAGTGGACAGGGGTACGAGCAGTACTTC.

CDR3 protein: CASSPTGAGGTQYF. Written as DNA, the CDR3 is TGTGCCAGCAGTCCCACAGGGGCCGGCGGGACCCAGTACTTC. This chain links TRBV6-6 with TRBJ2-7, with TRBD1 matching 7 bases. The DNA end lines up better with TRBJ2-5; the J call may be wrong. The CDR3 is 14 amino acids. Germline CDR1 reads MNHNY; CDR2 reads SVGAGI (reference sequence).

V and J are TRBV25-1 and TRBJ1-1, with 7 bases that match TRBD1. Germline V gives CDR1 MGHDK, CDR2 SYGVNS. Trimming at V came to 6 bases and at J to 11 bases, leaving 18 bases not matched to a gene. This CDR3 has 15 amino acids. The CDR3 spells CASSQDLNRGGRAFF. CDR3 DNA sequence: TGTGCCAGCAGCCAAGATTTGAACAGGGGAGGTCGGGCTTTCTTT. The full variable domain, with the rest looked up from reference TRBV25-1 and TRBJ1-1, is EADIYQTPRYLVIGTGKKITLECSQTMGHDKMYWYQQDPGMELHLIHYSYGVNSTEKGDLSSESTVSRIRTEHFPLTLESARPSHTSQYLCASSQDLNRGGRAFFGQGTRLTVV.

This clonotype appeared a few times. The chain uses TRBV7-2 and TRBJ1-2, with D maybe TRBD1 (6 bases). From germline, CDR1 is SGHTA and CDR2 FQGNSA. V was clipped by 7 bases and J by 6 bases, with 15 bases between them. The CDR3 consists of 13 residues. CDR3 residues: CASTIGGTDGYTF. The DNA of the CDR3 is TGTGCCAGCACCATAGGGGGGACTGATGGCTACACCTTC. The full variable domain, in which reference TRBV7-2 and TRBJ1-2 provide the parts outside the CDR3, is GAGVSQSPSNKVTEKGKDVELRCDPISGHTALYWYRQSLGQGLEFLIYFQGNSAPDKSGLPSDRFSAERTGGSVSTLTIQRTQQEDSAVYLCASTIGGTDGYTFGSGTRLTVV.

This clonotype has ten or more counts. This rearrangement joins TRBV20-1 to TRBJ2-7, with TRBD2 matching over 7 bases. V lost 1 base to trimming and J lost 3 bases; unmatched junction nucleotides: 3. The CDR3 runs to 13 residues. Germline lookup yields CDR1 DFQATT and CDR2 SNEGSKA (reference sequence). The CDR3 sequence is CSARGTRDYEQYF. The DNA for the CDR3 is TGCAGTGCTAGAGGGACTAGGGACTACGAGCAGTACTTC.

This clonotype showed up many times. The chain joins TRBV15 to TRBJ2-5; 7 nucleotides align to TRBD1. The CDR3 is 14 amino acids. Germline V gene sequence: CDR1 LNHNV, CDR2 YYDKDF (reference sequence). With V trimmed by 5 bases and J by 5 bases, 8 bases remained unmatched. CDR3 DNA sequence: TGTGCCACCAGCTTACAGACAGGGTTGGAGACCCAGTACTTC. This sequence encodes CATSLQTGLETQYF.

The sample holds a few counts of this clonotype. The J gene is TRBJ2-1, the V gene TRBV7-8; no definite D call. Germline V lookup: CDR1 SGHVS, CDR2 FQNEAQ. The CDR3 consists of 14 residues. With 7 bases removed from V and 2 bases from J, the gap between germline ends came to 12 bases. The CDR3 sequence: CASIPSYTYNEQFF. CDR3 nucleotides: TGTGCCAGCATACCGAGCTATACCTACAATGAGCAGTTCTTC.

This chain links TRBV4-1 with TRBJ2-2, with D hard to call. Germline-derived CDR1 and CDR2 are MGHRA and YSYEKL. The CDR3 contains 16 residues. V lost 0 bases and J 6 bases, leaving 14 bases between the germline ends. CDR3 region: CASSQDGPQSPGELFF. In nucleotides, the CDR3 is TGCGCCAGCAGCCAAGATGGCCCACAGTCCCCCGGGGAGCTGTTTTTT.

CDR3 DNA sequence: TGTGCCAGCAGCAAACAGGTTAACTATGGCTACACCTTC. Its protein product is CASSKQVNYGYTF. The chain is built from TRBV12-3 or TRBV12-4 and TRBJ1-2, with D perhaps TRBD1 (5 bases). V was trimmed by 6 bases and J by 1 base, leaving 9 bases between them. CDR3 length: 13 amino acids.

V and J are TRBV12-5 and TRBJ2-3, with D possibly matching TRBD1 (6 bases). The CDR3 has 15 amino acids. CDR1 and CDR2 (germline): LGHNT, FRNRAP. The V end lost 4 bases, the J end lost 2 bases, and 13 bases lay between the germline ends. Here the CDR3 reads CASGWGPLNTDTQYF. CDR3 DNA: TGTGCTAGTGGTTGGGGGCCTCTCAACACAGATACGCAGTATTTT.

V gene TRBV10-3 combines with J gene TRBJ2-7; perhaps TRBD2 as D (6 bases). The CDR3 has 15 amino acids. The V and J ends lost 7 bases and 0 bases respectively, with 16 bases between them. The germline CDR1 and CDR2 sequences are ENHRY and SYGVKD. The CDR3 coding sequence is TGTGCCATCAAGAGCCGGGACTCACTCTCCTACGAGCAGTACTTC. Translating it yields CAIKSRDSLSYEQYF.

This clonotype was detected a few times. The chain recombines TRBV20-1 with TRBJ2-7, with unresolved D. Germline loops: CDR1 DFQATT, CDR2 SNEGSKA (reference sequence). The germline V and J ends were trimmed by 3 bases and 4 bases, with 13 bases remaining between them. The CDR3 is made up of 13 amino acids. CDR3 bases: TGCAGTGCTAGGGCCCACCGGGTTTACGAGCAGTACTTC. This sequence encodes CSARAHRVYEQYF.

This clonotype has a count of ten or more. The J gene is TRBJ1-1, the V gene TRBV10-1; D is uncertain. The germline gives CDR1 WNHNN, CDR2 SYGVQD (reference sequence). Trimming cost V 5 bases and J 1 base, with 8 bases left between them. The CDR3 runs 13 residues. In nucleotides, the CDR3 is TGCGCCAGCAGTACTACAGCGAACACTGAAGCTTTCTTT. It translates to CASSTTANTEAFF.

Notes on this clonotype: This may arise from a read error, as a much more abundant clone is one base away. The rearrangement joins TRBV19 to TRBJ1-2; possible D gene TRBD1, 6 bases. Germline CDR1 LNHDA, CDR2 SQIVND (reference sequence). The CDR3 sequence is 13 residues long. As DNA, the CDR3 is TGTGCCAGTAGGAGACAGGACAGCTATGGCCACACCTTC. Its translation is CASRRQDSYGHTF. Full variable domain (remainder filled in from reference TRBV19 and TRBJ1-2): DGGITQSPKYLFRKEGQNVTLSCEQNLNHDAMYWYRQDPGQGLRLIYYSQIVNDFQKGDIAEGYSVSREKKESFPLTVTSAQKNPTAFYLCASRRQDSYGHTFGSGTRLTVV.

This clonotype has ten or more counts. The J gene is TRBJ2-7, the V gene TRBV2; 7 bases fit TRBD1. CDR1 and CDR2 (germline): SNHLY, FYNNEI. V shed 2 bases, J shed 1 base, and the junction held 5 bases outside the gene matches. The CDR3 is 15 residues long. CDR3 in DNA: TGTGCCAGCAGTGAAATAGGGACAGAGTCCTACGAGCAGTACTTC. This sequence encodes CASSEIGTESYEQYF.

V and J are TRBV11-2 and TRBJ1-4, with 7 bases lining up with TRBD1. V lost 7 bases and J lost 8; bases outside the gene matches: 13. The CDR3 covers 15 residues. Germline V CDR1 and CDR2: SGHAT, FQNNGV. The CDR3 DNA is TGTGCCAGCACTTCCTCCGGGACAGTGGAGGAAAAACTGTTTTTT. Encoded protein: CASTSSGTVEEKLFF.

This clonotype was seen more than once but under ten times. The chain employs TRBV6-5 and TRBJ1-1; tentatively, D is TRBD1 (5 bases). The V gene's germline CDR1 is MNHEY and CDR2 SVGAGI. The CDR3 runs 13 residues. The ends were cut back, 4 bases at V and 4 bases at J, with 10 bases in the middle. The CDR3 nucleotides are TGTGCCAGCAGTTCCCCCGGGGGCACTGAAGCTTTCTTT. Amino acids: CASSSPGGTEAFF.

The chain joins TRBV27 to TRBJ1-6; D not certain. The CDR3 has 15 residues. Trimming removed 0 bases from V and 8 bases from J, with 11 bases in between. From germline, CDR1 is MNHEY and CDR2 SMNVEV (reference sequence). Here the CDR3 DNA reads TGTGCCAGCAGTTTATCGGGGAGGCGGGATTCACCCCTCCACTTT. It codes for CASSLSGRRDSPLHF.

A few counts support this clonotype. The V and J genes are TRBV12-3 or TRBV12-4 and TRBJ2-1; TRBD2 might be the D (5 bases). The V and J ends lost 5 bases and 9 bases respectively, with 14 bases between them. CDR3 length: 13 amino acids. As DNA, the CDR3 is TGTGCCAGCAGTGGGCGTCTAGCAAGTGAGCAGTTCTTC. Translated: CASSGRLASEQFF.

The rearrangement links TRBV7-2 to TRBJ1-1, with 9 nucleotides matching TRBD1. V shed 4 bases, J shed 8 bases, and the junction held 5 bases outside the gene matches. The CDR3 consists of 13 residues. The germline V gene has CDR1 SGHTA and CDR2 FQGNSA. The CDR3 is CASSSDRGDEAFF. The CDR3 DNA reads TGTGCCAGCAGCTCAGACAGGGGGGACGAAGCTTTCTTT.

The rearrangement links TRBV6-5 to TRBJ2-3, with D maybe TRBD1 (7 bases). Germline V gene lookup returns CDR1 MNHEY and CDR2 SVGAGI. The V end was cut by 5 bases, the J end by 6 bases, with 12 bases between. The length of the CDR3 is 13 residues. The CDR3 sequence: CASSSPGGDTQYF. CDR3 bases: TGTGCCAGCAGTAGCCCAGGGGGGGATACGCAGTATTTT.

In its sample, this clonotype was seen once. This chain joins TRBV12-3 or TRBV12-4 and TRBJ1-4; possible D gene TRBD1, 6 bases. V dropped 6 bases and J dropped 11 bases, with 22 bases sitting between them. The CDR3 covers 15 residues. The CDR3 nucleotides are TGTGCCAGCAGAGCCTTAGGGGGACTCCATCCGAAACTGTTTTTT. This sequence encodes CASRALGGLHPKLFF.